This TCR beta chain was captured in a study of blood T cell repertoires in COVID-19. Per the authors' pipeline: Estimation of nucleated cell counts was performed using reference gene primer amplification. Using immunoSEQ multiplex PCR, the repertoire was profiled, and TCRdb retains in-frame clones only, with some absent. The DNA was the basis for D and trimming; V, J and clone size are from that table. Of 90,000 to 120,000 clones listed, 85% to 90% are singletons. V was clipped by 2 bases and J by 0 bases, with 10 bases between them. This CDR3 spans 15 amino acids. Germline lookup yields CDR1 SGHRS and CDR2 YFSETQ.

This receptor was identified in a human donor in a cohort sampled during active COVID-19. J is TRBJ2-3 and V is TRBV5-1; maybe TRBD1 (6 bases). Material: peripheral blood. CDR3 sequence (DNA): TGCGCCAGCAGCTTACAGGGAAAGAGCACAGATACGCAGTATTTT. Protein product: CASSLQGKSTDTQYF.